This T cell receptor beta chain was recovered during a study of blood T cell repertoires in COVID-19. Original handling: Amplification of reference gene primers provided the estimated nucleated cell counts. Only in-frame clones appear in the TCRdb table, and some are missing; sequencing was by immunoSEQ multiplex PCR. V and J calls and clone size are given by that table; D and trimming were obtained from the DNA. Of about 210,000 clones in the sample, 85% were seen once. Germline V gene sequence: CDR1 MNHNY, CDR2 SVGAGI (reference sequence). Trimming pared 6 bases from V and 3 bases from J, leaving 14 bases between. The CDR3 runs 15 residues. This clone was recorded once.

The TCR was taken from a man in his 60s with COVID-19, enrolled during active disease. The gene calls are TRBV6-6 and TRBJ1-4; D is unresolved. The sequenced material came from peripheral blood. The CDR3 is CASSFEEASNEKLFF. The CDR3, as DNA: TGTGCCAGCAGCTTTGAGGAAGCCTCTAATGAAAAACTGTTTTTT.